This T cell receptor beta chain was captured by sequencing in a study of blood T cell repertoires in COVID-19. Study information: Nucleic acid was either cDNA or gDNA, and it came from T cells, B-cell-depleted T cells, or PBMCs.

The Seattle patients, enrolled during active infection, were followed longitudinally. Per the original methods: Using reference gene primer amplification, nucleated cell counts were estimated. The repertoire was sequenced with immunoSEQ multiplex PCR; TCRdb's copy has only in-frame clones and lacks some. V, J and clone size derive from that table, while D and trimming were established from the DNA sequence. Of about 530,000 clones listed, around nine tenths are singletons. The CDR3 is 15 amino acids. Germline CDR1 LNHDA, CDR2 SQIVND (reference sequence). Between the trimmed V and J ends, which lost 0 bases and 1 base, there was a span of 8 bases.

Material for sequencing was peripheral blood. The V gene is TRBV19, the J gene TRBJ2-3, with D possibly matching TRBD2 (6 bases). This clonotype originated in a woman aged 50 to 65 with COVID-19, enrolled during active disease. CDR3 region: CASSIDSSGTDTQYF. The CDR3 DNA reads TGTGCCAGTAGTATAGATTCTAGCGGCACAGATACGCAGTATTTT.